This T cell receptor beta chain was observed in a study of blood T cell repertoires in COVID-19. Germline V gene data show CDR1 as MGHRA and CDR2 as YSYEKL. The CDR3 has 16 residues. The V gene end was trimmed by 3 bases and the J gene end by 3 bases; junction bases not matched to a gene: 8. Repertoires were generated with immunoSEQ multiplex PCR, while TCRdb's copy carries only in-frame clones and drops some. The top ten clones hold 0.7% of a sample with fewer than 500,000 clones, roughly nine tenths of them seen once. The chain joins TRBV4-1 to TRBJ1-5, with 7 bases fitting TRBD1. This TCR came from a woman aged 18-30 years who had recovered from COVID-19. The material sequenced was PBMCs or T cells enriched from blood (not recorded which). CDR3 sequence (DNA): TGCGCCAGCAGCCAGAGGACAGGAGTTCCCAATCAGCCCCAGCATTTT. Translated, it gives CASSQRTGVPNQPQHF.